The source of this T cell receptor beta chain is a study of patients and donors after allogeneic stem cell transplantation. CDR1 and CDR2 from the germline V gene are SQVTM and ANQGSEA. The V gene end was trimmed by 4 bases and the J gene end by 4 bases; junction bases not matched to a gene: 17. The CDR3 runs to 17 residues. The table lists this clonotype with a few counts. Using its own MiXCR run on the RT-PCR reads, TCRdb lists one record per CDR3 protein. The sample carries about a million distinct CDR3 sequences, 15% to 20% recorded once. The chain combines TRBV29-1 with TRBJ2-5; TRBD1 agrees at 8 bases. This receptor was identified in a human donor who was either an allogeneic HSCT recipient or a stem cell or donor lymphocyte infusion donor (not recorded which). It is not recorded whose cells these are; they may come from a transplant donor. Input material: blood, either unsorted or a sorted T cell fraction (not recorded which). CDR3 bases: TGCAGCGTTGTGCCCCGTCGGACAGGGTGGAATGGAGAGACCCAGTACTTC. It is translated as CSVVPRRTGWNGETQYF.